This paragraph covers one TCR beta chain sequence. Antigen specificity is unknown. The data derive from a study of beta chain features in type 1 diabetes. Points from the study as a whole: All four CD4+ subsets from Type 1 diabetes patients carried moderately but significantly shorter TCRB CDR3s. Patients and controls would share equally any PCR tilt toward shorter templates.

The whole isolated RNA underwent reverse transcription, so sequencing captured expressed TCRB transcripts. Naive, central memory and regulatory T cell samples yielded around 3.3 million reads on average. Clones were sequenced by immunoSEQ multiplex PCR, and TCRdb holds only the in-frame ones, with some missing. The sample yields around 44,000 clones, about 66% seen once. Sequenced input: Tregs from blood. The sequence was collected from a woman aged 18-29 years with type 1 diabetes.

The CDR3 DNA reads as TGTGCCAGCAGCTTGGCCCTGACAGGTCCCTACGAGCAGTACTTC. As protein: CASSLALTGPYEQYF. V and J are TRBV5-4 and TRBJ2-5; TRBD1 might be the D (6 bases). The J call is uncertain, as TRBJ2-7 better fits the DNA end. This CDR3 has 15 residues. The V gene's germline CDR1 is SGHNT and CDR2 YYREEE (reference sequence).